This T cell receptor (beta chain) was captured in a study of T cell responses to AZD1222 COVID-19 vaccine. Study outcomes and limitations: Spike-wide coverage was observed for vaccine-associated CD4 TCRs, with dominant responses at 160-218 and 743-854.

This clone has a handful of counts. Its antigen is as yet unknown. This CDR3 region has 16 residues. Trimming stripped 0 bases from V and 0 bases from J, with 8 bases between. Germline CDR1 MGHRA, CDR2 YSYEKL. The assay was immunoSEQ multiplex PCR, and TCRdb's table has in-frame clones only and misses some. The repertoire holds roughly 170,000 clones, with 94% as singletons. This chain joins TRBV4-1 and TRBJ2-2; D may match TRBD1 or TRBD2 (5 bases each). This clonotype was sampled from an adult who received the AZD1222 COVID-19 vaccine. The material sequenced was peripheral blood, taken 28 days after the second AZD1222 dose. The CDR3, as DNA: TGCGCCAGCAGCCAAGAGGTGGGACCGAACACCGGGGAGCTGTTTTTT. Translated: CASSQEVGPNTGELFF.